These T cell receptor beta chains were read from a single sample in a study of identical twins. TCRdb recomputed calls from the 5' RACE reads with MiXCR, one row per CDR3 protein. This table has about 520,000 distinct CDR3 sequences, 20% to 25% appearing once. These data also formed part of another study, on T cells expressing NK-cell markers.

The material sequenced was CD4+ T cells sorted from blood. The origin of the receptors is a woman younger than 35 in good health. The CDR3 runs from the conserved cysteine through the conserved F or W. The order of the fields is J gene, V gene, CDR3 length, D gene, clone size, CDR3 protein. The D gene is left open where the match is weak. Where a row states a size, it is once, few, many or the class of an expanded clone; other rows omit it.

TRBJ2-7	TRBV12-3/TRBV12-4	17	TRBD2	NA	CASSSTWAGGPLYEQYF
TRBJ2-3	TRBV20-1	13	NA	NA	CSANSGPADTQYF
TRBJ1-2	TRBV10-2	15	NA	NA	CASSEFPSSNYGYTF
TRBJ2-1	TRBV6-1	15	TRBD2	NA	CASTRGEGLGNEQFF
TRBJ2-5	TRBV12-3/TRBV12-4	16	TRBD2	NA	CASSLAGASGDETQYF
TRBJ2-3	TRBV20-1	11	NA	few	CSARDYGTQYF
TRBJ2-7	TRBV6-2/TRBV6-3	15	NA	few	CASRLTQTANYEQYF
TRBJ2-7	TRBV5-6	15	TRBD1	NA	CASSLGDRDLNEQYF
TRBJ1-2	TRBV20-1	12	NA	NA	CSATSGAGGYTF
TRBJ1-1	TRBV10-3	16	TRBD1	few	CAINPSGRTGDTEAFF
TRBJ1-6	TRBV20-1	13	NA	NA	CSARLDSNSPLHF
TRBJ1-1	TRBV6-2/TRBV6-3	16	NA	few	CASSYSIQDGNTEAFF
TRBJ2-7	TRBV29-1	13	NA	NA	CSVAAGWAQEQYF
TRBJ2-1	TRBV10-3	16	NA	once	CAIRDRQSDSYNEQFF
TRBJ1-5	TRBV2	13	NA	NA	CASSAQGWQPQHF
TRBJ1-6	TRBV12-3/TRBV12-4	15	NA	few	CASSFEVGGSSPLHF
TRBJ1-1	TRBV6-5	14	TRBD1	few	CASSSGTGSSEAFF
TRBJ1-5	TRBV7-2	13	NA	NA	CASSATGYQPQHF
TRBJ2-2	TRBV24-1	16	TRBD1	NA	CATSDPGQGNTGELFF
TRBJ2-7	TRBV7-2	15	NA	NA	CASSLGSGREYEQYF
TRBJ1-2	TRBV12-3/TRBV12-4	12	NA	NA	CASSFSRYGYTF
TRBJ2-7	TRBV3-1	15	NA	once	CASSPQAQGSYEQYF
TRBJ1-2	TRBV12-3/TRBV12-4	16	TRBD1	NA	CASSANGNRGLRGYTF
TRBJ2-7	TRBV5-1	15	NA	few	CASSPPPAGDYEQYF
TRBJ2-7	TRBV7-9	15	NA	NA	CASTRGGGGVYEQYF
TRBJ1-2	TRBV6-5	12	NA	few	CASRNRAYGYTF
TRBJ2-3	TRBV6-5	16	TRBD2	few	CASSYSPSGGADTQYF
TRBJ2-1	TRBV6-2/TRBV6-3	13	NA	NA	CASSYSTSSEQFF
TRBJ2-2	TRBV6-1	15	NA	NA	CASRAPGQNTGELFF